These 19 T cell receptor beta chains were all obtained from the same sample, sequenced in a study of CD8+ T cells in alopecia areata (dated by TCRdb to the late 2010s). Libraries came from the immunoSEQ multiplex PCR assay. For TCR sequencing, RNA was extracted from every sample and reverse transcribed into cDNA to serve as template. TCRdb carries this immuneACCESS record with in-frame sequences only. Its versions omit some clonotypes, under half of them owing to an unresolved V gene in the studies checked, with the rest unexplained. The sample features 90,000 to 130,000 clones, and none is a singleton. The ten biggest clones cover about 20% of the sample. The sequencing sample was made of lesional skin. The source of these receptors is a C3H/HeJ mouse with alopecia areata. Mice from this strain have the MHC haplotype H2-k.

On this clone itself: The germline and genes are mouse ones. Coverage ceases 4 residues before the CDR3 finishes, and the germline J gene fills in the end. V gene TRBV13-1 combines with J gene TRBJ2-7, with D maybe TRBD1 (5 bases). Per germline, CDR1 NSHNY and CDR2 SYGAGN. CDR3 length: 13 residues. CDR3 region: CASSDRVGYEQYF. The CDR3 bases that were read are TGTGCCAGCAGTGACAGGGTGGGATAT.

As for this clone: Mouse gene names apply. The read finishes 4 residues shy of the CDR3 end, and the germline J gene is used to complete it. The V gene is TRBV13-2, the J gene TRBJ2-1; 10 bases match TRBD2. The V gene's germline CDR1 is NNHNN and CDR2 SYGAGS (reference sequence). Trimming cost V 7 bases and J 0 bases; bases outside gene matches: 1. This CDR3 is built from 14 residues. The covered CDR3 bases are TGTGCCAGCAGGACTGGGGGTAACTATGCT. Residues: CASRTGGNYA. The whole CDR3 protein is CASRTGGNYAEQFF.

With regard to this clone: Germline and genes: mouse. Read sequence stops 4 residues before the CDR3 end, and the germline J gene provides the missing end. The rearrangement links TRBV5 to TRBJ2-3; tentatively, D is TRBD1 (6 bases). Germline loops: CDR1 LGHNA, CDR2 YNLKQL (reference sequence). V lost 4 bases, J lost 2 bases, and 16 bases lay in between. The CDR3 length is 16 residues. CDR3: CASSLSQGSFAETLYF. CDR3 DNA, as far as it was read: TGTGCCAGCAGCCTTTCACAGGGTTCCTTTGCAGAA.

This clone was found many times. The germline and genes are mouse ones. Other DNA sequences of this sample code for an identical CDR3. The CDR3 protein is CASSPGQNQDTQYF. The covered CDR3 bases are TGTGCCAGCAGTCCGGGACAGAACCAAGAC. The genes are TRBV13-3 and TRBJ2-5; 7 nucleotides align to TRBD1. Sequencing ends 4 residues short of the CDR3 end; the germline J gene provides the rest. In germline, CDR1 is NNHDY, CDR2 SYVADS. The CDR3 runs 14 residues. The V gene end was trimmed by 4 bases and the J gene end by 0 bases; junction bases not matched to a gene: 2.

At least ten counts were recorded for this clone. The protein given in TCRdb and the translation of the DNA differ at residue 13, and the sequence presented here derives from the DNA. Gene names follow the mouse nomenclature. The observed sequence ends 3 residues before the CDR3 terminus, with the missing tail filled in from the germline J gene. The chain carries TRBV13-3 and TRBJ1-6, with TRBD1 matching 8 bases. TRBJ1-6 counts as an open reading frame of uncertain function. J lost 3 bases, V lost 2 bases, and 4 bases had no gene match. The CDR3 loop spans 16 amino acids. Germline V lookup: CDR1 NNHDY, CDR2 SYVADS. CDR3 DNA, as far as it was read: TGTGCCAGCAGTGAAACAGGGGGGAACTATAATTCGCCC. Translation gives CASSETGGNYNSP. The complete CDR3 protein is CASSETGGNYNSPLYF.

This clone was counted between two and nine times. Gene names are mouse gene names. The sequenced part of the CDR3 DNA is TGTGCCAGCAGTTCCAGGGGGCTTGCT. This translates into CASSSRGLA. The full CDR3 reads CASSSRGLAEQFF. The chain recombines TRBV13-3 with TRBJ2-1; 8 bases are a match to TRBD1. The read comes to an end 4 residues before the CDR3 does, leaving the germline J gene to fill in the end. J lost 6 bases, V lost 4 bases, and 3 bases had no gene match. This CDR3 has 13 residues. The germline V gene encodes CDR1 NNHDY and CDR2 SYVADS.

This clone was detected ten times or more. At residue 11, TCRdb's protein disagrees with the DNA translation; the protein shown here derives from the DNA. Genes and germline are mouse. The CDR3 extends 3 residues past the end of the read, so its final part is completed from the germline J gene. The chain combines TRBV13-3 with TRBJ1-6; 8 nucleotides match TRBD1. TRBJ1-6 has ORF status, its function being uncertain. CDR1 and CDR2 from the germline V gene are NNHDY and SYVADS. Losses at the gene ends were 4 bases for V and 8 bases for J; bases not matched to a gene: 5. The CDR3 is 14 amino acids. The CDR3 sequence: CASSLGQGDSPLYF. The part of the CDR3 DNA that was read is TGTGCCAGCAGTCTTGGACAGGGAGATTCGCCC.

This clone was counted between two and nine times. Mouse gene names and germline throughout. Coverage ceases 4 residues before the CDR3 finishes, and the germline J gene fills in the end. This sample includes further DNA sequences coding for the same CDR3. V and J are TRBV13-3 and TRBJ2-7, with a weak D call TRBD1 (6 bases). Trimming removed 5 bases at V and 0 bases at J, with 12 bases between. CDR1 is NNHDY, CDR2 SYVADS, per germline. The length of the CDR3 is 14 residues. Partial CDR3 DNA: TGTGCCAGCAGCCATAGGGGGAGCTCCTAT. It translates to CASSHRGSSY. The CDR3 as a whole reads CASSHRGSSYEQYF.

On this clone itself: Gene names are mouse gene names. The CDR3 loop reads CASSILDNQDTQYF. The sequenced part of the CDR3 DNA is TGTGCCAGCAGCATTCTGGATAACCAAGAC. V gene TRBV13-1 combines with J gene TRBJ2-5; no firm D call. The sequence runs out 4 residues before the end of the CDR3; the remainder is reconstructed from the germline J gene. The ends were cut back, 5 bases at V and 0 bases at J, with 10 bases in the middle. The CDR3 is 14 residues long. Per the germline V gene, CDR1 is NSHNY and CDR2 is SYGAGN.

This clone appeared a few times. Here the gene names and germline are mouse. The sequenced fragment ends 4 residues before the CDR3 boundary, so the rest is inferred from the germline J gene. The V and J genes are TRBV17 and TRBJ2-3; 11 nucleotides match TRBD2. The length of the CDR3 is 16 residues. V lost 5 bases, J lost 4 bases, and 8 bases stayed unmatched. Germline V gene data show CDR1 as MNHDT and CDR2 as YYDKIL. The covered CDR3 bases are TGTGCTAGCAGTGGGGAGGGACTGGGGGCTTCAGAA. Residues: CASSGEGLGASE. The entire CDR3 protein is CASSGEGLGASETLYF.

This clone showed up just a few times. Genes and germline come from the mouse. The read ends 4 residues early relative to the CDR3; the germline J gene fills the gap. The rearrangement joins TRBV1 to TRBJ2-5, with D perhaps TRBD1 (5 bases). V lost 0 bases to trimming and J lost 2 bases, with 12 bases between them. This CDR3 has 16 residues. Germline CDR1 and CDR2: NSQYPW and LRSPGD (reference sequence). This CDR3 is CTCSADLQGGQDTQYF. The sequenced CDR3 bases are TGCACCTGCAGTGCAGATCTGCAGGGCGGCCAAGAC.

Comment on this clone: Mouse gene names and germline throughout. The DNA ends 4 residues before the CDR3 does, and the rest of the CDR3 is filled in from the germline J gene. The chain links TRBV19 to TRBJ1-4, with TRBD1 identical over 9 bases. Germline-derived CDR1 and CDR2 are FNHDT and SITEND (reference sequence). The CDR3 extends over 15 amino acids. The CDR3 bases that were read are TGTGCCAGCAGTATAGGAGGGACAGGGACCGAA. Its translation: CASSIGGTGTE. The whole CDR3 reads CASSIGGTGTERLFF.

As regards this clone: Genes here carry mouse names. The read falls 4 residues short of the CDR3 end, and the missing part is taken from the germline J gene. The rearrangement links TRBV13-1 to TRBJ2-7; no clear D. Germline CDR1 NSHNY, CDR2 SYGAGN. The CDR3 has 14 residues. V lost 0 bases to trimming and J lost 0 bases, with 7 bases between them. The CDR3 reads CASSDVTVSYEQYF. The DNA read from the CDR3 is TGTGCCAGCAGTGATGTCACAGTCTCCTAT.

Worth noting for this clone: Gene names and germline match the mouse. Sequencing ends 4 residues short of the CDR3 end; the germline J gene provides the rest. The chain is built from TRBV17 and TRBJ1-4; no reliable D call. The CDR3 is 13 residues long. V was cut by 6 bases and J by 3 bases, with 8 bases left in between. The V gene's germline CDR1 is MNHDT and CDR2 YYDKIL. Partial CDR3 DNA: TGTGCTAGCAGCCCTGACACCAACGAA. Protein product: CASSPDTNE. The entire CDR3 protein is CASSPDTNERLFF.

This clone was seen ten or more times. Mouse germline and gene names are used. The read finishes 4 residues shy of the CDR3 end, and the germline J gene is used to complete it. The gene calls are TRBV13-3 and TRBJ1-2; D uncertain. Trimming removed 1 base at V and 3 bases at J, with 4 bases between. The germline V gene encodes CDR1 NNHDY and CDR2 SYVADS. This CDR3 comprises 12 residues. The CDR3 is CASSDLYSDYTF. The CDR3 DNA, read in part, is TGTGCCAGCAGTGATCTTTACTCC.

About this clone: Gene names are the mouse ones. Read data end 4 residues before the CDR3 end; the end is taken from the germline J gene. The chain recombines TRBV13-1 with TRBJ2-2; 8 bases are a match to TRBD1. This CDR3 contains 15 residues. Unmatched junction bases numbered 6, after V lost 5 bases and J lost 3 bases. Germline CDR1 NSHNY, CDR2 SYGAGN. CDR3 bases read: TGTGCCAGCAGGCCGGACAGGGTTCACACCGGG. Its protein product is CASRPDRVHTG. The CDR3 as a whole reads CASRPDRVHTGQLYF.

Points on this clone: Gene names are the mouse ones. The read ends 4 residues shy of where the CDR3 ends; the end is completed using the germline J gene. This chain links TRBV13-2 with TRBJ2-1; maybe TRBD1 (6 bases). Germline V gene data show CDR1 as NNHNN and CDR2 as SYGAGS (reference sequence). Trimming took off 6 bases at V and 0 bases at J, with 10 bases between the two ends. CDR3 size: 14 residues. Incomplete CDR3 DNA: TGTGCCAGCGCCCGGACAGATAACTATGCT. It codes for CASARTDNYA. In full, the CDR3 reads CASARTDNYAEQFF.

With regard to this clone: The gene names given are mouse names. The CDR3 is cut off 4 residues early in the read; its end comes from the germline J gene. The chain joins TRBV13-3 to TRBJ2-1, with D uncertain. The V end was cut by 0 bases, the J end by 0 bases, with 7 bases between. Germline values: CDR1 NNHDY, CDR2 SYVADS. The CDR3 length is 15 residues. The CDR3 DNA, read in part, is TGTGCCAGCAGTGATGAAGCCAGTAACTATGCT. Translation gives CASSDEASNYA. The CDR3 in full is CASSDEASNYAEQFF.

With regard to this clone: Gene names are mouse gene names. The read ends 4 residues before the CDR3 terminus; that terminus is restored from the germline J gene. The chain joins TRBV13-1 to TRBJ1-1; 10 nucleotides line up with TRBD1. Trimming removed 1 base from V and 1 base from J; junction bases left unmatched: 1. The CDR3 sequence is 15 residues long. Germline assignment: CDR1 NSHNY and CDR2 SYGAGN. Here the CDR3 reads CASSDRTGGNTEVFF. The CDR3 DNA, read in part, is TGTGCCAGCAGTGATCGGACAGGGGGAAACACA.